What follows is one TCR beta chain and its context. Its specificity is not known. CDR1 and CDR2 (germline): MNHEY, SMNVEV (reference sequence). With 4 bases removed from V and 6 bases from J, the gap between germline ends came to 21 bases. The CDR3 loop spans 17 amino acids. Assay: immunoSEQ multiplex PCR; the TCRdb copy retains only in-frame clones and omits some. The sample has some 120,000 clones; around 92% are singletons. The data stem from a study of T cell responses to AZD1222 COVID-19 vaccine. General observations from the study: Baseline seropositivity characterized only a handful of AZD1222 recipients. The donors showed a predominance of white British ancestry and of females, with possible underestimation of clonal diversity.

The sequencing here drew on peripheral blood, taken on day 0 of AZD1222 vaccination. The clonotype was recovered from an adult in good health. The chain joins TRBV27 to TRBJ1-4, with D possibly matching TRBD1 (6 bases). CDR3 nucleotides: TGTGCCAGCAGTTCTAACGAAGGGGGGGGATTTCATGAAAAACTGTTTTTT. This gives the protein CASSSNEGGGFHEKLFF.